The 20 T cell receptor beta chains given below trace back to one sample, sequenced in a study of blood T cell repertoires in COVID-19. Assay: immunoSEQ multiplex PCR; the TCRdb copy retains only in-frame clones and omits some. The sample consists of 450,000 or so clones, approximately 89% of them appearing once. Specimen: peripheral blood. Source of these receptors: a man between 18 and 35 years old with COVID-19, enrolled during active disease.

In its sample, this clone was seen once. Written as DNA, the CDR3 is TGTGCCAGCAGCTTAGGCGGGGAGGAAAAACTGTTTTTT. Protein product: CASSLGGEEKLFF. The chain links TRBV7-9 to TRBJ1-4; D remains ambiguous. V was clipped by 1 base and J by 8 bases, with 8 bases between them. Per the germline V gene, CDR1 is SEHNR and CDR2 is FQNEAQ (reference sequence). The CDR3 is 13 amino acids. The full variable domain, its missing parts supplied by reference TRBV7-9 and TRBJ1-4, is DTGVSQNPRHKITKRGQNVTFRCDPISEHNRLYWYRQTLGQGPEFLTYFQNEAQLEKSRLLSDRFSAERPKGSFSTLEIQRTEQGDSAMYLCASSLGGEEKLFFGSGTQLSVL.

Here the CDR3 reads CASSPLQGRQSNEKLFF. Written as DNA, the CDR3 is TGTGCCAGCTCACCTCTACAGGGGAGGCAGTCTAATGAAAAACTGTTTTTT. The chain recombines TRBV18 with TRBJ1-4; TRBD1 agrees at 7 bases. The germline CDR1 and CDR2 sequences are KGHSH and LQKENI. The CDR3 is 17 amino acids. Losses at the gene ends were 3 bases for V and 3 bases for J; bases not matched to a gene: 10.

V and J are TRBV5-4 and TRBJ2-5; 8 bases agree with TRBD2. J was trimmed by 5 bases and V by 2 bases; bases with no gene match: 8. CDR3 size: 15 residues. Germline CDR1 and CDR2: SGHNT and YYREEE (reference sequence). The chain's CDR3 is CASSFNLAGQETQYF. DNA for the CDR3: TGTGCCAGCAGCTTTAACCTAGCGGGTCAGGAGACCCAGTACTTC.

The chain joins TRBV2 to TRBJ1-2, with D possibly TRBD1 on 5 matching bases. V lost 6 bases and J 4 bases, leaving 12 bases between the germline ends. Germline V gene data show CDR1 as SNHLY and CDR2 as FYNNEI. This CDR3 comprises 13 residues. Here the CDR3 reads CASSGGTVYGYTF. CDR3 DNA sequence: TGTGCCAGCAGCGGCGGGACGGTCTATGGCTACACCTTC.

This rearrangement joins TRBV5-4 to TRBJ2-3; D unclear. This CDR3 is 12 amino acids long. In germline, CDR1 is SGHNT, CDR2 YYREEE (reference sequence). V shed 4 bases and J shed 6 bases, with 9 bases lying between them. The CDR3 protein is CASSLPGDTQYF. The CDR3 region has the DNA TGTGCCAGCAGCCTCCCCGGGGATACGCAGTATTTT.

V and J are TRBV19 and TRBJ1-3, with 8 nucleotides matching TRBD1. The length of the CDR3 is 15 residues. Germline CDR1 LNHDA, CDR2 SQIVND (reference sequence). Losses at the gene ends were 8 bases for V and 4 bases for J; bases not matched to a gene: 10. The DNA for the CDR3 is TGTGCCAGTGGTGAGCAGGGGGCGGTCGGAAACACCATATATTTT. Translating it yields CASGEQGAVGNTIYF.

The chain couples TRBV3-1 (or the pseudogene TRBV3-2) to TRBJ1-2; the D gene is possibly TRBD1 (6 bases). Germline CDR1 LGHDT, CDR2 YNNKEL (reference sequence). The CDR3 length is 15 residues. V lost 4 bases and J lost 1, with 13 bases in between. CDR3 residues: CASSPKQGYNYGYTF. In nucleotides, the CDR3 is TGTGCCAGCAGCCCTAAACAGGGATATAACTATGGCTACACCTTC.

The chain couples TRBV29-1 to TRBJ1-2; 7 positions agree with TRBD1. Germline CDR1 SQVTM, CDR2 ANQGSEA. After removal of 6 bases from V and 8 bases from J, the junction contained 9 bases not matched to a gene. The CDR3 spans 12 residues. CDR3 DNA: TGCAGCGTAGTGACAGGGCCGGGAGGCTACACCTTC. Its protein product is CSVVTGPGGYTF.

The rearrangement joins TRBV7-9 to TRBJ2-3, with a possible D match to TRBD1 (5 bases). V dropped 2 bases and J dropped 1 base, with 13 bases sitting between them. The CDR3 contains 16 residues. The germline gives CDR1 SEHNR, CDR2 FQNEAQ (reference sequence). Here the CDR3 DNA reads TGTGCCAGCAGCTTATCCCCCGCAGGGCGCACAGATACGCAGTATTTT. Its translation: CASSLSPAGRTDTQYF.

The count of this clone is one. The J gene is TRBJ2-5, the V gene TRBV11-3; TRBD2 matches 10 bases. The V and J ends lost 1 base and 6 bases, in that order; junction bases with no gene match: 5. Germline CDR1 is SGHNT and CDR2 is YENEEA. This CDR3 is 15 amino acids long. The CDR3 reads CASSLALAGEQTQYF. For the CDR3, the DNA is TGTGCCAGCAGCTTAGCTCTAGCGGGGGAACAGACCCAGTACTTC. Full variable domain (remainder filled in from reference TRBV11-3 and TRBJ2-5): EAGVVQSPRYKIIEKKQPVAFWCNPISGHNTLYWYLQNLGQGPELLIRYENEEAVDDSQLPKDRFSAERLKGVDSTLKIQPAELGDSAVYLCASSLALAGEQTQYFGPGTRLLVL.

The chain combines TRBV18 with TRBJ2-2; 7 bases align to TRBD1. The CDR3 covers 14 residues. In germline, CDR1 is KGHSH, CDR2 LQKENI. V lost 6 bases and J lost 4; bases outside the gene matches: 5. This CDR3 is CASSPAGGTGELFF. As DNA, the CDR3 is TGTGCCAGCTCCCCCGCAGGGGGCACCGGGGAGCTGTTTTTT.

The chain combines TRBV12-3 or TRBV12-4 with TRBJ2-2; the D gene is possibly TRBD1 (5 bases). This CDR3 has 12 residues. Trimming left V 3 bases short and J 7 bases short, with 6 bases between. The CDR3 bases are TGTGCCAGCAGTTTTAGGGGCGGGGAGCTGTTTTTT. This translates into CASSFRGGELFF.

The chain links TRBV2 to TRBJ2-7, with 8 positions matching TRBD1. From germline, CDR1 is SNHLY and CDR2 FYNNEI. CDR3 size: 17 residues. V lost 7 bases, J lost 3 bases, and 17 bases stayed unmatched. CDR3 sequence reads: CASNRDRLKPAGYEQYF. The CDR3 coding sequence is TGTGCCAGCAACCGGGACAGGTTAAAGCCCGCGGGCTACGAGCAGTACTTC.

The V call is TRBV5-4, the J call TRBJ1-2; TRBD1 is a possible D gene (5 bases). V shed 5 bases and J shed 4 bases, with 9 bases lying between them. The CDR3 contains 12 residues. Germline V CDR1 and CDR2: SGHNT, YYREEE (reference sequence). The CDR3 is CASRVDSYGYTF. The CDR3 nucleotides read TGTGCCAGCAGGGTCGACAGCTATGGCTACACCTTC.

The J gene is TRBJ2-2, the V gene TRBV3-1 (or the pseudogene TRBV3-2); D not resolved. This CDR3 is 14 amino acids long. Looked up from germline, CDR1 is LGHDT and CDR2 is YNNKEL (reference sequence). The ends were cut back, 0 bases at V and 5 bases at J, with 7 bases in the middle. CDR3 bases: TGTGCCAGCAGCCAAGAGGGCCCGACCGGGGAGCTGTTTTTT. Its translation: CASSQEGPTGELFF.

To note about this clone: This same CDR3 is encoded by further DNA sequences in the sample. The chain has TRBV3-1 (or the pseudogene TRBV3-2) and TRBJ1-2; the D is unclear. Per the germline V gene, CDR1 is LGHDT and CDR2 is YNNKEL (reference sequence). CDR3 length equals 13 residues. V lost 1 base to trimming and J lost 5 bases, with 8 bases between them. The CDR3 here is CASSQGSGYGYTF. The DNA for the CDR3 is TGTGCCAGCAGCCAAGGGTCGGGTTATGGCTACACCTTC.

The gene calls are TRBV3-1 (or the pseudogene TRBV3-2) and TRBJ1-1; D remains unclear. This CDR3 spans 12 amino acids. The V gene's germline CDR1 is LGHDT and CDR2 YNNKEL (reference sequence). Trimming pared 5 bases from V and 8 bases from J, leaving 12 bases between. Written as DNA, the CDR3 is TGTGCCAGCAGCGGTGCCCAGGAAGAAGCTTTCTTT. Translating gives CASSGAQEEAFF.

The chain carries TRBV5-6 and TRBJ2-1, with 14 bases identical to TRBD2. Per germline, CDR1 SGHDT and CDR2 YYEEEE. Losses at the gene ends were 4 bases for V and 6 bases for J; bases not matched to a gene: 0. This CDR3 has 14 amino acids. The CDR3 region has the DNA TGTGCCAGCAGCGGGACTAGCGGGAGCAATGAGCAGTTCTTC. This codes for CASSGTSGSNEQFF. The full variable domain, completed using reference TRBV5-6 and TRBJ2-1, is DAGVTQSPTHLIKTRGQQVTLRCSPKSGHDTVSWYQQALGQGPQFIFQYYEEEERQRGNFPDRFSGHQFPNYSSELNVNALLLGDSALYLCASSGTSGSNEQFFGPGTRLTVL.

The chain is built from TRBV6-5 and TRBJ1-5, with no clear D. This CDR3 comprises 13 residues. CDR1 is MNHEY, CDR2 SVGAGI, per germline. Trimming took off 6 bases at V and 7 bases at J, with 13 bases between the two ends. CDR3 region: CASSPPGFQPQHF. CDR3 in DNA: TGTGCCAGCAGCCCCCCGGGATTCCAGCCCCAGCATTTT.

This chain uses TRBV24-1 with TRBJ2-3; D is possibly TRBD2 (6 bases). V lost 2 bases and J 7 bases, leaving 24 bases between the germline ends. The CDR3 length is 18 residues. Germline CDR1 reads KGHDR; CDR2 reads SFDVKD. Written as DNA, the CDR3 is TGTGCCACCAGTGATTATCGGGAGAGAGGAGGAACGCAGCATACGCAGTATTTT. Encoded protein: CATSDYRERGGTQHTQYF.